This T cell receptor beta chain was sequenced during a study of blood T cell repertoires in COVID-19. The repertoire was sequenced with immunoSEQ multiplex PCR; TCRdb's copy has only in-frame clones and lacks some. The profile shows tens of thousands of clones, approximately 79% of them singletons. The V and J ends lost 4 bases and 3 bases, in that order; junction bases with no gene match: 4. CDR1 is MNHEY and CDR2 is SVGAGI in the germline V gene. The CDR3 is 14 amino acids. The source is a human donor in a cohort sampled during active COVID-19. The chain joins TRBV6-5 to TRBJ1-1; 8 bases agree with TRBD1. Material for sequencing was peripheral blood. The CDR3 here is CASSWTGMDTEAFF. In DNA form, the CDR3 reads TGTGCCAGCAGTTGGACAGGGATGGACACTGAAGCTTTCTTT.